This note documents a single T cell receptor beta chain sequence. Sequenced by immunoSEQ multiplex PCR; TCRdb stores in-frame clones only, minus some. The data show 200,000 or so clones, around 86% seen once. These data belong to a study of blood T cell repertoires in COVID-19. The ends were cut back, 4 bases at V and 3 bases at J, with 13 bases in the middle. Germline CDR1 reads MGHDK; CDR2 reads SYGVNS. CDR3 length: 16 amino acids. Sequencing was performed on PBMCs or T cells enriched from blood (not recorded which). The chain joins TRBV25-1 to TRBJ2-6; perhaps TRBD1 as D (7 bases). This TCR was sampled from a woman aged 40 to 50 with acute COVID-19. The CDR3 sequence is CASSGQGGDGANVLTF. The CDR3 DNA reads as TGTGCCAGCAGTGGACAGGGAGGAGATGGGGCCAACGTCCTGACTTTC.